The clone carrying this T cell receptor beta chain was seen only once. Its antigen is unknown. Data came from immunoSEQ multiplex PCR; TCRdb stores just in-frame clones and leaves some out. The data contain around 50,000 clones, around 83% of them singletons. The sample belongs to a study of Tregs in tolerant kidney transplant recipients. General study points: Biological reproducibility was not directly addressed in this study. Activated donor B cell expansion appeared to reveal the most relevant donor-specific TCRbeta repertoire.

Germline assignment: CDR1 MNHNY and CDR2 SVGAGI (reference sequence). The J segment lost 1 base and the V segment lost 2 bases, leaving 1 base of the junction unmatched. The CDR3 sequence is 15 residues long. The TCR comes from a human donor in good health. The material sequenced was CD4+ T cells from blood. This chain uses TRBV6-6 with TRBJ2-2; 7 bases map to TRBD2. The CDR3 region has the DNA TGTGCCAGCAGTTACCAGCGGGGGAACACCGGGGAGCTGTTTTTT. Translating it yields CASSYQRGNTGELFF.